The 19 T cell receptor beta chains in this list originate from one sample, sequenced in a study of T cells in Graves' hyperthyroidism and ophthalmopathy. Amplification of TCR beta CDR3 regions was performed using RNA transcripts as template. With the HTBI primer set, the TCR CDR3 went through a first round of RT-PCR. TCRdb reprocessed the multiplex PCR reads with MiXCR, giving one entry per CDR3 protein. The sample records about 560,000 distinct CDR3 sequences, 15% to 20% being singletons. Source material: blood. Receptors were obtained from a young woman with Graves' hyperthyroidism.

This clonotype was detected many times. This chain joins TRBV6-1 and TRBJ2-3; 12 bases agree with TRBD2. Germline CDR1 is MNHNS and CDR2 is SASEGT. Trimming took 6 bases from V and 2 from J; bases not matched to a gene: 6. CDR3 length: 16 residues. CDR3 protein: CASRPRLAGVTDTQYF. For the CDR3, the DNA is TGTGCCAGCAGACCCCGACTAGCGGGAGTCACAGATACGCAGTATTTT.

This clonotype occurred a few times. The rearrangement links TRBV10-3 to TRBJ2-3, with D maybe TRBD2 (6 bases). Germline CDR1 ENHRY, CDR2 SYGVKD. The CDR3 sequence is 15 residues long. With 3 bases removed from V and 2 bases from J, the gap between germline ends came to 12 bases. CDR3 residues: CAISDGGETTDTQYF. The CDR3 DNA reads TGTGCCATCAGTGACGGCGGGGAGACCACAGATACGCAGTATTTT.

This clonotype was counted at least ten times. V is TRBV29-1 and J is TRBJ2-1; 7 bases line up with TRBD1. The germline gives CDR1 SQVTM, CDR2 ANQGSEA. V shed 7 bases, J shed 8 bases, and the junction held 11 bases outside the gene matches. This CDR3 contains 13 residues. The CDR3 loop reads CSGGMEGGHEQFF. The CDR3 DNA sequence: TGCAGCGGGGGGATGGAAGGGGGCCATGAGCAGTTCTTC.

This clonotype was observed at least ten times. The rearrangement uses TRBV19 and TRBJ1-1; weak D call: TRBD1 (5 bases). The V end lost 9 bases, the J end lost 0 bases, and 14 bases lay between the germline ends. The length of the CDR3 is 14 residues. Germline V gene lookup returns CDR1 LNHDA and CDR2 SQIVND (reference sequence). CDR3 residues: CASGGRVMNTEAFF. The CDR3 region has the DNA TGTGCCAGCGGGGGGAGGGTGATGAACACTGAAGCTTTCTTT.

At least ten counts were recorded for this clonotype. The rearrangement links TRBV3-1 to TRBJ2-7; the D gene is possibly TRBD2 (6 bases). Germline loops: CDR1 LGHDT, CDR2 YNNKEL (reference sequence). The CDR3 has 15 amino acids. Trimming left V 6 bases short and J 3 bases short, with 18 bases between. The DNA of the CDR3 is TGTGCCAGCAGTTTAGGTTCTTCGGGAGTCTACGAGCAGTACTTC. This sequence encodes CASSLGSSGVYEQYF.

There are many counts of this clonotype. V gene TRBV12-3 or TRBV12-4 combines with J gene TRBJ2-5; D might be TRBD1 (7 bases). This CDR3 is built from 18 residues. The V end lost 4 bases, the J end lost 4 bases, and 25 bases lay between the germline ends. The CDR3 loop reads CASSSLMWEDPGGETQYF. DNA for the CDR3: TGTGCCAGCAGTTCGCTAATGTGGGAGGACCCAGGGGGAGAGACCCAGTACTTC.

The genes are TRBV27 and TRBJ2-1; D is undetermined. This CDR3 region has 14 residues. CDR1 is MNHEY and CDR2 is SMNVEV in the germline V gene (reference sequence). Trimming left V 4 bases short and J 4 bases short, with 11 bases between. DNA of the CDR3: TGTGCCAGCAGTTCCACGGGCCCTTACAATGAGCAGTTCTTC. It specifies CASSSTGPYNEQFF.

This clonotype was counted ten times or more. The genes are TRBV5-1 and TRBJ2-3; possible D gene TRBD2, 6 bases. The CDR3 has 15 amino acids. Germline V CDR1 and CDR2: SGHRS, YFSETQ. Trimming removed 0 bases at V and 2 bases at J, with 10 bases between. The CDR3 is CASSLEGLPTDTQYF. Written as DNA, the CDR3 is TGCGCCAGCAGCTTGGAAGGACTACCCACAGATACGCAGTATTTT. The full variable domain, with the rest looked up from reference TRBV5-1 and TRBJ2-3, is KAGVTQTPRYLIKTRGQQVTLSCSPISGHRSVSWYQQTPGQGLQFLFEYFSETQRNKGNFPGRFSGRQFSNSRSEMNVSTLELGDSALYLCASSLEGLPTDTQYFGPGTRLTVL.

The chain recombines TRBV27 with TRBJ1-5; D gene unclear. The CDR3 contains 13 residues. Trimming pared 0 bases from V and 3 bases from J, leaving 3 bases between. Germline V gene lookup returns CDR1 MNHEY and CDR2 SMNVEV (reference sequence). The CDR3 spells CASSLSDNQPQHF. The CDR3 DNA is TGTGCCAGCAGTTTATCCGACAATCAGCCCCAGCATTTT.

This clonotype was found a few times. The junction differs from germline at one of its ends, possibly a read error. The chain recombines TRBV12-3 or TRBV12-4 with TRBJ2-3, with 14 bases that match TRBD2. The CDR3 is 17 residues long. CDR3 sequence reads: CASSVTSGGVSTDAQYF. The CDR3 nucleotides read TGTGCCAGCAGCGTGACTAGCGGGGGGGTAAGCACAGATGCGCAGTATTTT.

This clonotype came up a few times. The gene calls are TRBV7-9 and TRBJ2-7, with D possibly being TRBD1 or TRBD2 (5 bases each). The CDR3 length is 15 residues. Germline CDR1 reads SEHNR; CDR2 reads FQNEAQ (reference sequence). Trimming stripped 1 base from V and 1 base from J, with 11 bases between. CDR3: CASSLGMRGSYEQYF. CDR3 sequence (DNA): TGTGCCAGCAGCTTAGGCATGAGGGGATCCTACGAGCAGTACTTC.

The CDR3 nucleotides read TGCAGCGTTGGTCCCGGGGGTCGGAACTATGGCTACACCTTC. Translation: CSVGPGGRNYGYTF. The chain joins TRBV29-1 to TRBJ1-2, with D possibly being TRBD1 (5 bases). The length of the CDR3 is 14 residues. CDR1 SQVTM and CDR2 ANQGSEA come from the germline V gene. The V end lost 4 bases, the J end lost 2 bases, and 14 bases lay between the germline ends.

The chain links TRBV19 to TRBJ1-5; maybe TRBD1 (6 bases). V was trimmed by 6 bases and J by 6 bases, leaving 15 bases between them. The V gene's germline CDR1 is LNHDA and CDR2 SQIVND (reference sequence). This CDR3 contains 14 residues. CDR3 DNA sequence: TGTGCCAGTAGACACAGGGAGGGTGGTCAGCCCCAGCATTTT. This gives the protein CASRHREGGQPQHF.

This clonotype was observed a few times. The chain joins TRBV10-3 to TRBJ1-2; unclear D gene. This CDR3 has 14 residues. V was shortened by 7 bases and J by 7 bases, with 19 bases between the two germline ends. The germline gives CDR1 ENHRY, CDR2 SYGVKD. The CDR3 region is CAIKDGRPLSGYTF. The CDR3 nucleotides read TGTGCCATCAAGGACGGACGGCCCCTCTCTGGCTACACCTTC.

CDR3 sequence: CSADLHANTGELFF. The CDR3 nucleotides are TGCAGCGCTGACCTACACGCGAACACCGGGGAGCTGTTTTTT. The chain recombines TRBV29-1 with TRBJ2-2; D gene uncertain. The V gene lost 7 bases and the J gene lost 0 bases, with 12 bases spanning the gap. Looked up from germline, CDR1 is SQVTM and CDR2 is ANQGSEA. CDR3 length equals 14 residues.

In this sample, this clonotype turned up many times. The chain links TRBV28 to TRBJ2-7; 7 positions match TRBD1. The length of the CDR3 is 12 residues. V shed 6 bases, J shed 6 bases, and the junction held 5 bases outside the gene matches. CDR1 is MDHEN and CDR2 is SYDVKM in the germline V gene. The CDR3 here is CASSQQGSEQYF. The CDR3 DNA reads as TGTGCCAGCAGCCAACAGGGGAGCGAGCAGTACTTC.

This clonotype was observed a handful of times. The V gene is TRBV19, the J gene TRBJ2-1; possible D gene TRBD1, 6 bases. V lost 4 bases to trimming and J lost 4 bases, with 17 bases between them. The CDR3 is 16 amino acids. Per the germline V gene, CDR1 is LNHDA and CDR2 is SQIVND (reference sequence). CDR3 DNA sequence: TGTGCCAGTAGTAGCCACAGGGTTGGTGTTTACAATGAGCAGTTCTTC. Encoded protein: CASSSHRVGVYNEQFF.

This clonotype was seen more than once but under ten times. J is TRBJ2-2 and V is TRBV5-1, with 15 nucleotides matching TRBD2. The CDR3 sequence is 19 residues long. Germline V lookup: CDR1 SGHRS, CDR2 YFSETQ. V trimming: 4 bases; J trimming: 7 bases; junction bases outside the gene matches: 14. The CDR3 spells CASSPFAGLAGGRIGELFF. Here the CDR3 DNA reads TGCGCCAGCAGCCCGTTCGCCGGACTAGCGGGAGGGCGTATCGGGGAGCTGTTTTTT. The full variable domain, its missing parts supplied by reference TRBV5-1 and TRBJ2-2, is KAGVTQTPRYLIKTRGQQVTLSCSPISGHRSVSWYQQTPGQGLQFLFEYFSETQRNKGNFPGRFSGRQFSNSRSEMNVSTLELGDSALYLCASSPFAGLAGGRIGELFFGEGSRLTVL.

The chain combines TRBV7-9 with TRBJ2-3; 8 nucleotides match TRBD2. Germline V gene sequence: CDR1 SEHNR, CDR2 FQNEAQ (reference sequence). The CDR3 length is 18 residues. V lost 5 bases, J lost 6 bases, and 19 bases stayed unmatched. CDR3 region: CASSKYGKEDSGTDTQYF. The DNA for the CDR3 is TGTGCCAGCAGCAAATATGGGAAGGAGGATAGCGGGACGGATACGCAGTATTTT.